The next 28 T cell receptor beta chains were all read from a single sample in a study of glioma-infiltrating T cells after dendritic cell vaccination. The time point was: after dendritic cell vaccination, including at tumor progression/relapse. Profiling relied on immunoSEQ multiplex PCR, and the TCRdb table lists in-frame clones only, not all of them. The sample has tens of thousands of clones; roughly 85% are singletons. The source material was blood, sampled after dendritic cell vaccination. The origin of the receptors is a human donor with glioblastoma.

The CDR3 is CASSSQGWIMNTEAFF. The DNA for the CDR3 is TGTGCCAGCAGTTCCCAGGGCTGGATCATGAACACTGAAGCTTTCTTT. The chain joins TRBV27 to TRBJ1-1, with a possible D match to TRBD1 (5 bases). The V gene's germline CDR1 is MNHEY and CDR2 SMNVEV (reference sequence). The CDR3 runs 16 residues. V dropped 4 bases and J dropped 0 bases, with 15 bases sitting between them.

J is TRBJ2-5 and V is TRBV7-9; D may be TRBD2 (6 bases). CDR1 SEHNR and CDR2 FQNEAQ come from the germline V gene (reference sequence). The CDR3 length is 14 residues. The germline V and J ends were trimmed by 5 bases and 4 bases, with 14 bases remaining between them. CDR3 loop: CASSLGPTRETQYF. CDR3 DNA: TGTGCCAGCAGCCTGGGACCGACTAGAGAGACCCAGTACTTC.

V gene TRBV5-5 combines with J gene TRBJ1-4, with no clear D. This CDR3 spans 15 amino acids. The V gene's germline CDR1 is SGHKS and CDR2 YYEKEE (reference sequence). The V end was cut by 4 bases, the J end by 0 bases, with 10 bases between. The CDR3 DNA reads as TGTGCCAGCAGCCCCCGCACTGCAACTAATGAAAAACTGTTTTTT. This codes for CASSPRTATNEKLFF.

This chain uses TRBV5-1 with TRBJ2-1; a weak D match, TRBD1 (6 bases). Germline CDR1 SGHRS, CDR2 YFSETQ. This CDR3 comprises 15 residues. Trimming took off 6 bases at V and 1 base at J, with 14 bases between the two ends. CDR3: CASTLEGGSYNEQFF. Here the CDR3 DNA reads TGCGCCAGCACTTTGGAAGGGGGATCCTACAATGAGCAGTTCTTC.

The chain carries TRBV7-3 and TRBJ1-5; D remains ambiguous. V gave up 3 bases and J gave up 7 bases, with 10 bases separating them. This CDR3 region has 13 residues. Germline CDR1 is SGHTA and CDR2 is FQGTGA. The CDR3 nucleotides are TGTGCCAGCAGCTTGGGCCCCAAACAGCCCCAGCATTTT. Its translation: CASSLGPKQPQHF.

CDR3 bases: TGTGCCAGCAGCTCCGCGACAGGGGTCAACTATGGCTACACCTTC. Its protein product is CASSSATGVNYGYTF. The chain couples TRBV7-9 to TRBJ1-2; TRBD1 matches at 8 bases. This CDR3 has 15 amino acids. After removal of 4 bases from V and 2 bases from J, the junction contained 6 bases not matched to a gene. Germline CDR1 SEHNR, CDR2 FQNEAQ (reference sequence).

The CDR3 spells CASSLAVAGGPGQYF. The CDR3 DNA follows: TGTGCCAGCAGCTTAGCGGTTGCGGGAGGGCCGGGGCAGTACTTC. The rearrangement joins TRBV7-6 to TRBJ2-7, with 9 bases that match TRBD2. Per germline, CDR1 SGHVS and CDR2 FNYEAQ. The CDR3 is made up of 15 amino acids. The ends lost 0 bases at V and 9 bases at J; junction bases unmatched: 9.

CDR3 region: CASSLAPLAGGPQETQYF. The CDR3, as DNA: TGCGCCAGCAGCTTGGCCCCCCTAGCGGGAGGGCCCCAAGAGACCCAGTACTTC. This chain connects TRBV5-1 to TRBJ2-5, with 12 bases fitting TRBD2. The V segment lost 0 bases and the J segment 1 base; nucleotides outside the gene matches: 7. The CDR3 has 18 amino acids. Germline V gene data show CDR1 as SGHRS and CDR2 as YFSETQ.

V and J are TRBV9 and TRBJ2-1; possibly TRBD1 for D (6 bases). The V end was cut by 3 bases, the J end by 7 bases, with 20 bases between. Germline loops: CDR1 SGDLS, CDR2 YYNGEE. This CDR3 contains 16 residues. The CDR3 loop is CASSAGTQGWGNEQFF. The DNA of the CDR3 is TGTGCCAGCAGCGCAGGAACACAGGGCTGGGGTAATGAGCAGTTCTTC.

The chain links TRBV28 to TRBJ2-5; TRBD1 matches 7 bases. CDR3 size: 14 residues. The V and J ends lost 6 bases and 3 bases, in that order; junction bases with no gene match: 7. Per germline, CDR1 MDHEN and CDR2 SYDVKM. The CDR3 loop reads CASSTPRGKETQYF. The CDR3 DNA follows: TGTGCCAGCAGCACCCCCAGGGGGAAAGAGACCCAGTACTTC.

The chain links TRBV5-1 to TRBJ2-1; 13 bases agree with TRBD2. This CDR3 has 16 amino acids. CDR1 and CDR2 (germline): SGHRS, YFSETQ. Unmatched junction bases numbered 5, after V lost 4 bases and J lost 4 bases. In DNA form, the CDR3 reads TGCGCCAGCAGCCCAGGACTAGCGGGGGTTTACAATGAGCAGTTCTTC. Translating it yields CASSPGLAGVYNEQFF.

This rearrangement joins TRBV5-1 to TRBJ1-3; 9 nucleotides align to TRBD1. The CDR3 has 17 residues. Germline V gene lookup returns CDR1 SGHRS and CDR2 YFSETQ. Trimming took 3 bases from V and 3 from J; bases not matched to a gene: 10. Written as DNA, the CDR3 is TGCGCCAGCAGCTCCCCCCAGACAGGGGGATTTGGAAACACCATATATTTT. As protein: CASSSPQTGGFGNTIYF. Complete variable domain (other parts from reference TRBV5-1 and TRBJ1-3): KAGVTQTPRYLIKTRGQQVTLSCSPISGHRSVSWYQQTPGQGLQFLFEYFSETQRNKGNFPGRFSGRQFSNSRSEMNVSTLELGDSALYLCASSSPQTGGFGNTIYFGEGSWLTVV.

The chain couples TRBV5-1 to TRBJ1-4, with TRBD1 identical over 7 bases. V lost 4 bases and J lost 8; bases outside the gene matches: 14. The CDR3 has 16 amino acids. Germline CDR1 and CDR2: SGHRS and YFSETQ. The CDR3 loop is CASSQNRQGGREKLFF. CDR3 coding DNA: TGCGCCAGCAGCCAGAACAGACAGGGTGGAAGAGAAAAACTGTTTTTT.

This chain links TRBV28 with TRBJ1-3; a weak D match, TRBD1 (6 bases). Germline CDR1 MDHEN, CDR2 SYDVKM. CDR3 length: 16 residues. The V end was cut by 5 bases, the J end by 0 bases, with 14 bases between. The CDR3 nucleotides are TGTGCCAGCAGTCCCCCGGACAGCGGCTCTGGAAACACCATATATTTT. This gives the protein CASSPPDSGSGNTIYF.

The gene calls are TRBV29-1 and TRBJ2-5; perhaps TRBD1 as D (5 bases). The CDR3 contains 14 residues. Germline V lookup: CDR1 SQVTM, CDR2 ANQGSEA. Trimming stripped 1 base from V and 0 bases from J, with 9 bases between. The CDR3 loop is CSVEGTRYQETQYF. The CDR3 region has the DNA TGCAGCGTTGAAGGGACACGGTACCAAGAGACCCAGTACTTC.

This chain links TRBV5-1 with TRBJ2-1, with TRBD2 matching 8 bases. Germline V gives CDR1 SGHRS, CDR2 YFSETQ. The trim removed 0 bases at V and 5 bases at J, leaving 7 bases unmatched. The CDR3 has 16 residues. CDR3 in DNA: TGCGCCAGCAGCTTGGGCCGGGGGGGCCTCCACAATGAGCAGTTCTTC. This codes for CASSLGRGGLHNEQFF.

In its sample, this clone was seen a few times. The chain is built from TRBV6-1 and TRBJ2-7; TRBD2 matches 11 bases. The CDR3 has 17 amino acids. Trimming took 0 bases from V and 2 from J; bases not matched to a gene: 6. Germline V gene sequence: CDR1 MNHNS, CDR2 SASEGT. The CDR3 DNA reads as TGTGCCAGCAGTGAAGCCGCGCTAGCGGGAGGACCCTACGAGCAGTACTTC. Its protein product is CASSEAALAGGPYEQYF.

The chain carries TRBV19 and TRBJ2-7, with D uncertain. The germline CDR1 and CDR2 sequences are LNHDA and SQIVND (reference sequence). V gave up 5 bases and J gave up 2 bases, with 13 bases separating them. This CDR3 contains 14 residues. The CDR3 DNA reads as TGTGCCAGTAGTTCACAACTACCCCCCTACGAGCAGTACTTC. Amino acids: CASSSQLPPYEQYF.

The chain joins TRBV9 to TRBJ1-2, with 9 positions matching TRBD1. CDR1 is SGDLS and CDR2 is YYNGEE in the germline V gene. This CDR3 is 14 amino acids long. The ends lost 7 bases at V and 4 bases at J; junction bases unmatched: 8. CDR3 protein: CASRRQGEGYGYTF. DNA of the CDR3: TGTGCCAGCCGGCGACAGGGGGAAGGCTATGGCTACACCTTC.

The chain uses TRBV7-2 and TRBJ2-1, with 9 bases that match TRBD1. This CDR3 contains 15 residues. V shed 6 bases, J shed 4 bases, and the junction held 7 bases outside the gene matches. Germline CDR1 reads SGHTA; CDR2 reads FQGNSA. This CDR3 reads CASRAGTGTYNEQFF. The CDR3 DNA is TGTGCCAGCAGAGCCGGGACAGGGACTTACAATGAGCAGTTCTTC.

The chain couples TRBV29-1 to TRBJ2-7, with a possible D match to TRBD2 (6 bases). The CDR3 extends over 17 amino acids. V lost 1 base and J lost 0, with 19 bases in between. Germline lookup yields CDR1 SQVTM and CDR2 ANQGSEA. As DNA, the CDR3 is TGCAGCGTTGAAGGTAGGGGACTCCGATCCAGCTCCTACGAGCAGTACTTC. Translating gives CSVEGRGLRSSSYEQYF.

V is TRBV27 and J is TRBJ1-1; 8 positions match TRBD1. The V and J ends lost 4 bases and 6 bases, in that order; junction bases with no gene match: 13. CDR3 length: 16 amino acids. The germline V gene encodes CDR1 MNHEY and CDR2 SMNVEV (reference sequence). CDR3 nucleotide sequence: TGTGCCAGCAGTTCCTGGACAGGGAGGGGAATGGCTGAAGCTTTCTTT. Amino acids: CASSSWTGRGMAEAFF.

The chain carries TRBV7-2 and TRBJ1-1; 8 bases are a match to TRBD1. Trimming cost V 3 bases and J 7 bases; bases outside gene matches: 10. The length of the CDR3 is 15 residues. The germline V gene has CDR1 SGHTA and CDR2 FQGNSA. The CDR3 protein is CASSLRTGIYGEAFF. CDR3 bases: TGTGCCAGCAGCTTGAGGACAGGGATTTATGGTGAAGCTTTCTTT.

The V and J genes are TRBV19 and TRBJ1-1, with D tentatively TRBD1 (5 bases). Germline CDR1 reads LNHDA; CDR2 reads SQIVND (reference sequence). There are 13 residues in the CDR3. Trimming stripped 10 bases from V and 8 bases from J, with 20 bases between. In nucleotides, the CDR3 is TGTGCCACCGGTGCGTTTGGGGCAGCCGAAGCTTTCTTT. The encoded protein is CATGAFGAAEAFF.

This clone was counted only a few times. The V gene is TRBV5-4, the J gene TRBJ1-3, with D possibly matching TRBD1 (5 bases). V dropped 4 bases and J dropped 3 bases, with 14 bases sitting between them. From germline, CDR1 is SGHNT and CDR2 YYREEE (reference sequence). The CDR3 spans 15 residues. CDR3 sequence: CASSAMGGYGNTIYF. Here the CDR3 DNA reads TGTGCCAGCAGCGCCATGGGGGGTTATGGAAACACCATATATTTT.

On this clone: The junction departs from germline at one end; a sequencing error may be responsible. V is TRBV20-1 and J is TRBJ2-7; D perhaps matches TRBD2 (5 bases). This CDR3 contains 11 residues. The germline gives CDR1 DFQATT, CDR2 SNEGSKA (reference sequence). CDR3 region: CSAPSGSSRNF. CDR3 sequence (DNA): TGCAGTGCCCCCTCGGGTTCTAGCAGGAACTTC.

The chain combines TRBV2 with TRBJ1-5, with 11 positions matching TRBD1. Germline V gene lookup returns CDR1 SNHLY and CDR2 FYNNEI. The V and J ends lost 6 bases and 6 bases, in that order; junction bases with no gene match: 13. The CDR3 has 17 residues. The CDR3: CASRLQDRGRRSQPQHF. DNA for the CDR3: TGTGCCAGCAGGCTACAGGACAGGGGGCGTAGAAGTCAGCCCCAGCATTTT.

The V call is TRBV19, the J call TRBJ1-3; 7 bases are shared with TRBD1. CDR1 LNHDA and CDR2 SQIVND come from the germline V gene (reference sequence). With V trimmed by 7 bases and J by 4 bases, 7 bases remained unmatched. The CDR3 length is 14 residues. The DNA of the CDR3 is TGTGCCAGTACGACAGGGAAGCCGGGAAACACCATATATTTT. This translates into CASTTGKPGNTIYF.